This T cell receptor (beta chain) appears in the sequencing data of a study of tumor-infiltrating lymphocytes in oesophageal squamous cell carcinoma. Trimming cost V 5 bases and J 14 bases; bases outside gene matches: 19. CDR1 is KGHSH and CDR2 is LQKENI in the germline V gene. This CDR3 is built from 15 residues. MiXCR, applied by TCRdb to the PCR reads, yields one record per CDR3 protein. This sample has 6,000 to 6,500 distinct CDR3 sequences, with roughly 14% found just once. This clonotype showed up just a few times. Given a much more abundant clone one base away, this may be a read error. The chain joins TRBV18 to TRBJ2-3; TRBD1 aligns across 7 bases. What was sequenced was esophageal tumor tissue. This receptor was taken from a male donor with esophageal squamous cell carcinoma. DNA of the CDR3: TGTGCCAGCTCATCGTTCCCCAGGGGGACCGGGGAGCTGTATTTT. It yields the protein CASSSFPRGTGELYF.